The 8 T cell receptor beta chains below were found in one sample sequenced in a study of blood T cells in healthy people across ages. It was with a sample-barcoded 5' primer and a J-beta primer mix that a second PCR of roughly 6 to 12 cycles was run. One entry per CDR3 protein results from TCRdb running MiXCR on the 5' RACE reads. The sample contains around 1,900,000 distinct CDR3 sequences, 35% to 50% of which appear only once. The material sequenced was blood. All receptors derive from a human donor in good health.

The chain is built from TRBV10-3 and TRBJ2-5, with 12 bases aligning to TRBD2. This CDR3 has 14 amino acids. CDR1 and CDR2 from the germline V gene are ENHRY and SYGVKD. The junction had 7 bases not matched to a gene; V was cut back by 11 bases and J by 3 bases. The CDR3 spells CAASSGGVEETQYF. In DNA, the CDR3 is TGTGCCGCGTCTAGCGGGGGGGTTGAAGAGACCCAGTACTTC.

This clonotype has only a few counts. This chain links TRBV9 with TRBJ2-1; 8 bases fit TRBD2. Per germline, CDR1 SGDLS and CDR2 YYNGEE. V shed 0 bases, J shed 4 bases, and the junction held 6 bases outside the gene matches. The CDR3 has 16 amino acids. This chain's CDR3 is CASSVEAGGHYNEQFF. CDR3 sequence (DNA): TGTGCCAGCAGCGTAGAGGCGGGGGGTCATTACAATGAGCAGTTCTTC.

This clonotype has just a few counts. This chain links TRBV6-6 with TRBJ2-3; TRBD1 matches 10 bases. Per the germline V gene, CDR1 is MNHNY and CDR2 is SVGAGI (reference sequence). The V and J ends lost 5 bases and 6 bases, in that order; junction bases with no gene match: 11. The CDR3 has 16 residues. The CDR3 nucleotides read TGTGCCAGCAGTCGGCCTGACAGGGGGCAAGGGGATACGCAGTATTTT. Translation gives CASSRPDRGQGDTQYF.

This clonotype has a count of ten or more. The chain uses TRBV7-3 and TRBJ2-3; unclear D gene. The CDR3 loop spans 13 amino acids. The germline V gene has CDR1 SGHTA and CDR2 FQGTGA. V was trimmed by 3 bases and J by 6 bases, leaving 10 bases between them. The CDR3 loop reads CASSFGPGDTQYF. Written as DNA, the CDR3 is TGTGCCAGCAGCTTCGGACCCGGGGATACGCAGTATTTT.

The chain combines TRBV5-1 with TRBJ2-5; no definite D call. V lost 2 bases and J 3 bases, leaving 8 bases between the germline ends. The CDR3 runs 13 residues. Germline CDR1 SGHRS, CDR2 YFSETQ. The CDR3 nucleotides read TGCGCCAGCAGCTTTAGCTCTGAAGAGACCCAGTACTTC. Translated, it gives CASSFSSEETQYF.

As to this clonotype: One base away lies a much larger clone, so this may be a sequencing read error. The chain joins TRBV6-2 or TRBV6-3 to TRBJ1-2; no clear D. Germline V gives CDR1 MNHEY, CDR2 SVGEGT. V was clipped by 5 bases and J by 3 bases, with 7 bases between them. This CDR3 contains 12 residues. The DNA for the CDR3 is TGTGCCAGCAGTGACGGGCACTATGGCTACACCTTC. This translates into CASSDGHYGYTF.

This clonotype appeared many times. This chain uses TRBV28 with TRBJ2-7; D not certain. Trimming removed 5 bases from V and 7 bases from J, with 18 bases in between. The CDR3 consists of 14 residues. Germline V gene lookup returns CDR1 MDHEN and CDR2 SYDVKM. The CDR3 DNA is TGTGCCAGCAGTCCCCCAAGTAAGGTCGGAGAGCAGTACTTC. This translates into CASSPPSKVGEQYF.

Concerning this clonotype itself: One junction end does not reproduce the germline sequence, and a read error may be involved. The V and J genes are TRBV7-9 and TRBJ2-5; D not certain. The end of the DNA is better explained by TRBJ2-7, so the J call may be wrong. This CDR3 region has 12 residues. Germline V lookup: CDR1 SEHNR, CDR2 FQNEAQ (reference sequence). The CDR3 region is CASNLVIYEQYF. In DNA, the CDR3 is TGTGCCAGCAACTTAGTGATCTACGAGCAGTACTTC.